Sequencing of this T cell receptor beta chain was carried out in a study of blood T cell repertoires in COVID-19. At the level of the study: Acute-phase and convalescent COVID-19 samples originated in the United States, Italy and Spain.

Germline lookup yields CDR1 MDHEN and CDR2 SYDVKM. There are 16 residues in the CDR3. Trimming at V came to 3 bases and at J to 6 bases, leaving 5 bases not matched to a gene. The data were produced by immunoSEQ multiplex PCR, yet TCRdb's version contains in-frame clones alone and is incomplete. Of 40,000 to 45,000 clones listed, around three quarters are singletons. This clone was seen a few times. V is TRBV28 and J is TRBJ2-7; 16 bases fit TRBD2. The clonotype was recovered from an elderly man with acute or convalescent COVID-19. The sample consisted of peripheral blood. In DNA, the CDR3 is TGTGCCAGCAGTTTTGGGGGACTAGCGGGAGGGAGCGAGCAGTACTTC. Translating it yields CASSFGGLAGGSEQYF.